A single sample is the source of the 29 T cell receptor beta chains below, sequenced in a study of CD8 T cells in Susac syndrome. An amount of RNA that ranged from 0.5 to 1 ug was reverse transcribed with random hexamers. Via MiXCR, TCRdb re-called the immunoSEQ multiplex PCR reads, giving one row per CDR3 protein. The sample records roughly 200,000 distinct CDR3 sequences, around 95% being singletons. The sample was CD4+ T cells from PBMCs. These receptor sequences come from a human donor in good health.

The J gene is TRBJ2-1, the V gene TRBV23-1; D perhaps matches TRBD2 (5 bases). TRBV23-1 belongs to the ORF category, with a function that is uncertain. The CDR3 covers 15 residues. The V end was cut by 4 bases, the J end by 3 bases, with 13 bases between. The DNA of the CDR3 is TGCGCCAGCAGTCCTTTCGCGGGCCGCTACAATGAGCAGTTCTTC. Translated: CASSPFAGRYNEQFF.

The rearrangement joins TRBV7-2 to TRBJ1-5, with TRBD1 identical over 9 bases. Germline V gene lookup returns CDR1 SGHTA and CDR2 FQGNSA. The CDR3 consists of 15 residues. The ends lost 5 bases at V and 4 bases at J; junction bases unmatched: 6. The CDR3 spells CASSAPGQGNQPQHF. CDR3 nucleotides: TGTGCCAGCAGCGCACCGGGACAGGGAAATCAGCCCCAGCATTTT. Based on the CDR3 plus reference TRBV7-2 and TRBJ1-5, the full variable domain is GAGVSQSPSNKVTEKGKDVELRCDPISGHTALYWYRQSLGQGLEFLIYFQGNSAPDKSGLPSDRFSAERTGGSVSTLTIQRTQQEDSAVYLCASSAPGQGNQPQHFGDGTRLSIL.

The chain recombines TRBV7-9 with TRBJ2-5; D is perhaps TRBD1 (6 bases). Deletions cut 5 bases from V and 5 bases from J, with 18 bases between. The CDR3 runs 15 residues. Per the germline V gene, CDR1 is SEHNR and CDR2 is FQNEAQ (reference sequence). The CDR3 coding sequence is TGTGCCAGCAGCCTCGGACAGACAGGAATCGAGACCCAGTACTTC. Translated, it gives CASSLGQTGIETQYF.

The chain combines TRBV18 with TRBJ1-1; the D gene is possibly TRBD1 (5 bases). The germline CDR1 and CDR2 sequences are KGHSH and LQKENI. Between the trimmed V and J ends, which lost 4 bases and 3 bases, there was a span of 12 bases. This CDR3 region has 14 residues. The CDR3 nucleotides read TGTGCCAGCTCACGTTCCGGGGGGGACACTGAAGCTTTCTTT. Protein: CASSRSGGDTEAFF.

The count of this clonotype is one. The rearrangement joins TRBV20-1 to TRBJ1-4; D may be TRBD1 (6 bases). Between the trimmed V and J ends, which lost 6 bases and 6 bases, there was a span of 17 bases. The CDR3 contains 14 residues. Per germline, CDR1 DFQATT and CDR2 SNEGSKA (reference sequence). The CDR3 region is CSAMEGGQDEKLFF. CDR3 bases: TGCAGTGCGATGGAAGGGGGACAAGATGAAAAACTGTTTTTT.

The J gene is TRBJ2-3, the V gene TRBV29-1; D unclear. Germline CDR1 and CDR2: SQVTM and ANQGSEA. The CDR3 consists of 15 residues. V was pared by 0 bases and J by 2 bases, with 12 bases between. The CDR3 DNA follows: TGCAGCGTTGAAGATAGTAAGGGCTCCACAGATACGCAGTATTTT. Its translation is CSVEDSKGSTDTQYF.

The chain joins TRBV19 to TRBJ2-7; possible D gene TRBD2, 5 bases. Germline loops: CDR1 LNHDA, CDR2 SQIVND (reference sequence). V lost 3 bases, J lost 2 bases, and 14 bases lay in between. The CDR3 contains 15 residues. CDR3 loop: CASSMGLAGPYEQYV. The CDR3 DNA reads TGTGCCAGTAGTATGGGCCTAGCCGGACCCTACGAGCAGTACGTC.

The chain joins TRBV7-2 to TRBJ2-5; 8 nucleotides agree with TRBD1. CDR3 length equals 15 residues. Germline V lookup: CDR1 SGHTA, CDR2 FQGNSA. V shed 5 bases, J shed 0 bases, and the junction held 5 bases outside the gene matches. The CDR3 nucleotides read TGTGCCAGCAGCCCCGGACAGGGACACCAAGAGACCCAGTACTTC. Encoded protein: CASSPGQGHQETQYF.

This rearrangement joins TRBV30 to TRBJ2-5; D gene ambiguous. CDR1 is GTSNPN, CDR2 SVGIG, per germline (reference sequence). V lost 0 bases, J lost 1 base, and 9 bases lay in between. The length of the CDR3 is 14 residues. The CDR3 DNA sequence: TGTGCCTGGAGTGTAAGCCGGGCCCAAGAGACCCAGTACTTC. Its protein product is CAWSVSRAQETQYF.

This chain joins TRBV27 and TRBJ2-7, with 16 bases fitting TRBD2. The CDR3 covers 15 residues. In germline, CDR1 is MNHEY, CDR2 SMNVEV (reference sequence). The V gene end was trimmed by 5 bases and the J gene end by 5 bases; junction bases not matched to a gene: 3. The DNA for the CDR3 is TGTGCCAGCAGTCCGGGGACTAGCGGGAGGGACGAGCAGTACGTC. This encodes CASSPGTSGRDEQYV.

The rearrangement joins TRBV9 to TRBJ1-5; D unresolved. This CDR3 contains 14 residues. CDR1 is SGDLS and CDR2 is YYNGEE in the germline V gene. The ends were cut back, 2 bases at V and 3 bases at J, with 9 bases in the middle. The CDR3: CASSVGRYNQPQHF. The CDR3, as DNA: TGTGCCAGCAGCGTGGGCAGGTACAATCAGCCCCAGCATTTT.

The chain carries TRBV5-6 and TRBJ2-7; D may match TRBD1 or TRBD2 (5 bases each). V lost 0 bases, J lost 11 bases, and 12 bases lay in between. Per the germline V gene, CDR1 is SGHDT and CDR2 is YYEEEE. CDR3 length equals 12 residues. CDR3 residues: CASSLERGREYV. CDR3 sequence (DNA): TGTGCCAGCAGCTTGGAGAGGGGCCGGGAGTACGTC.

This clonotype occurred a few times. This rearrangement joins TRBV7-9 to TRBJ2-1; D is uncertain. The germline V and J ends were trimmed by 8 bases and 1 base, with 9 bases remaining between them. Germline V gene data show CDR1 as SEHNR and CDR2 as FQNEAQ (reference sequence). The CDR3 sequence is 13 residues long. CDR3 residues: CASSRGSYNEQFF. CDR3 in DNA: TGTGCCAGCTCACGTGGTTCCTACAATGAGCAGTTCTTC.

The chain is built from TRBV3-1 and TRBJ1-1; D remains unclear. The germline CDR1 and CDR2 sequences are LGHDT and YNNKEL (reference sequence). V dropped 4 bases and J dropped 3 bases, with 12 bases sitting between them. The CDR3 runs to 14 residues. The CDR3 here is CASSPIKGYTEAFF. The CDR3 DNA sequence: TGTGCCAGCAGCCCAATAAAAGGCTACACTGAAGCTTTCTTT. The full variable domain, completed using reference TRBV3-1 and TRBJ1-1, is DTAVSQTPKYLVTQMGNDKSIKCEQNLGHDTMYWYKQDSKKFLKIMFSYNNKELIINETVPNRFSPKSPDKAHLNLHINSLELGDSAVYFCASSPIKGYTEAFFGQGTRLTVV.

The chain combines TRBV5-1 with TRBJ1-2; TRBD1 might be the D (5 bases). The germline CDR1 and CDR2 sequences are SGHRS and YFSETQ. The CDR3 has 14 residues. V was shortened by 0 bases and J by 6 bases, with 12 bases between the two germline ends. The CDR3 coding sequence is TGCGCCAGCAGCTTGGGGCAGGGACGGAATGGCTACACCTTC. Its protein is CASSLGQGRNGYTF. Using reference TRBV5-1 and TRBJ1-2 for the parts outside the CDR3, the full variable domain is KAGVTQTPRYLIKTRGQQVTLSCSPISGHRSVSWYQQTPGQGLQFLFEYFSETQRNKGNFPGRFSGRQFSNSRSEMNVSTLELGDSALYLCASSLGQGRNGYTFGSGTRLTVV.

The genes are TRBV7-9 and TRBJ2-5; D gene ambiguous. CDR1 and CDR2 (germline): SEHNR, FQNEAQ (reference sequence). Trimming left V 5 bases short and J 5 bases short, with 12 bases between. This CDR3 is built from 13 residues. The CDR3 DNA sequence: TGTGCCAGCAGCCCTTTCGCGAGGGAGACCCAGTACTTC. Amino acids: CASSPFARETQYF. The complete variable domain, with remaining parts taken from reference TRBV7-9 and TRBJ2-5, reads DTGVSQNPRHKITKRGQNVTFRCDPISEHNRLYWYRQTLGQGPEFLTYFQNEAQLEKSRLLSDRFSAERPKGSFSTLEIQRTEQGDSAMYLCASSPFARETQYFGPGTRLLVL.

The CDR3 sequence is CSAGSGGTDTQYF. As DNA, the CDR3 is TGCAGCGCCGGTTCCGGGGGCACAGATACGCAGTATTTT. The chain links TRBV29-1 to TRBJ2-3; perhaps TRBD2 as D (5 bases). The V end lost 7 bases, the J end lost 1 base, and 12 bases lay between the germline ends. CDR1 and CDR2 from the germline V gene are SQVTM and ANQGSEA. The CDR3 is 13 residues long.

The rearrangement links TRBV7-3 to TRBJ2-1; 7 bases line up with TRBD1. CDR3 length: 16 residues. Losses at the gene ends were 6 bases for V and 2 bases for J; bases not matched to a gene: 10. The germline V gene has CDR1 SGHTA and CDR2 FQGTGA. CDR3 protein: CASRETGATPYNEQFF. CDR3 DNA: TGTGCCAGCAGGGAAACAGGGGCCACTCCCTACAATGAGCAGTTCTTC.

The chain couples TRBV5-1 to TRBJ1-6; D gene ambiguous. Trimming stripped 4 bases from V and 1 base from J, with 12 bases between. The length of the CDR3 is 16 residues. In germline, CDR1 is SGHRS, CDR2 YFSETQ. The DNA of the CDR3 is TGCGCCAGCAGCCCGACTCTTATTTCCTATAATTCACCCCTCCACTTT. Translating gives CASSPTLISYNSPLHF.

The CDR3 loop is CASSLEGLGQFF. The CDR3, as DNA: TGTGCCAGCAGCTTGGAGGGGTTGGGGCAGTTCTTC. The chain carries TRBV7-3 and TRBJ2-1; perhaps TRBD2 as D (6 bases). Germline values: CDR1 SGHTA, CDR2 FQGTGA. Trimming removed 3 bases at V and 12 bases at J, with 12 bases between. CDR3 size: 12 residues.

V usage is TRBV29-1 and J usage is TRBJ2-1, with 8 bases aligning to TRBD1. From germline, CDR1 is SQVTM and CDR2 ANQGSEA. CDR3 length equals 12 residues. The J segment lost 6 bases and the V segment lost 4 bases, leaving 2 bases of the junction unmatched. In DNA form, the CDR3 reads TGCAGCGTTGGGACAGGGACCAATGAGCAGTTCTTC. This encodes CSVGTGTNEQFF.

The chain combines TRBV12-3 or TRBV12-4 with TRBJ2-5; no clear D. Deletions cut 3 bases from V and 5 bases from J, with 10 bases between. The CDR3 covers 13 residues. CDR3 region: CASSFGTGETQYF. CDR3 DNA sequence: TGTGCCAGCAGTTTCGGAACTGGGGAGACCCAGTACTTC.

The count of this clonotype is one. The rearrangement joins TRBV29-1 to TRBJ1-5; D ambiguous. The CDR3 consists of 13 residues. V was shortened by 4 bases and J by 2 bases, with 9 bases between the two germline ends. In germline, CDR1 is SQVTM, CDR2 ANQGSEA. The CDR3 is CSVVSVGNQPQHF. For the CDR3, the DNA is TGCAGCGTTGTGTCAGTGGGCAATCAGCCCCAGCATTTT.

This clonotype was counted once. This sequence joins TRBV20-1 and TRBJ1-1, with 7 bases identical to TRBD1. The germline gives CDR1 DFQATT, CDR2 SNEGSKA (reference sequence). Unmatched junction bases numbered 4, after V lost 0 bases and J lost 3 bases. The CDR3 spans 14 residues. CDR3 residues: CSARDPGGDTEAFF. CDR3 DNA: TGCAGTGCTAGAGACCCAGGGGGGGACACTGAAGCTTTCTTT.

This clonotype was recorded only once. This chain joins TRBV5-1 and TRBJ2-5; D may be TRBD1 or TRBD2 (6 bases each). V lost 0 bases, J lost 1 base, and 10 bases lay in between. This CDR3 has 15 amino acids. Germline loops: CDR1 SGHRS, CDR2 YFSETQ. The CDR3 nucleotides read TGCGCCAGCAGCTTGGCCGGGGGCAGCCAAGAGACCCAGTACTTC. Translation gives CASSLAGGSQETQYF.

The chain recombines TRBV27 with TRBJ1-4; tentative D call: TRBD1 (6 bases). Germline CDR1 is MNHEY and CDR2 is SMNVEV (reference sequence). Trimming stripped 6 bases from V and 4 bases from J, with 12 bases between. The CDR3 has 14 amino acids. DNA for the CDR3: TGTGCCAGCAGGAAGACAGGAGGTAATGAAAAACTGTTTTTT. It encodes CASRKTGGNEKLFF.

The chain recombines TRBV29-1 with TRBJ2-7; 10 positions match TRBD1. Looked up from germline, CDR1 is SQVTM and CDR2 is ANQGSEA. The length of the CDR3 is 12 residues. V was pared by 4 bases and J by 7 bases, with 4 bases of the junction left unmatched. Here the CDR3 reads CSVGQGAGEQYF. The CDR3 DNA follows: TGCAGCGTTGGACAGGGGGCGGGTGAGCAGTACTTC.

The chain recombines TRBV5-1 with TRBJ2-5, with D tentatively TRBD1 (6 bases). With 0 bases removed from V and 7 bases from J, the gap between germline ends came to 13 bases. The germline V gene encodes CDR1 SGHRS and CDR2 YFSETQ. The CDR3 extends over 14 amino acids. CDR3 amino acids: CASSLEGVYGTQYF. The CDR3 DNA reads TGCGCCAGCAGCTTGGAGGGGGTTTATGGGACCCAGTACTTC.

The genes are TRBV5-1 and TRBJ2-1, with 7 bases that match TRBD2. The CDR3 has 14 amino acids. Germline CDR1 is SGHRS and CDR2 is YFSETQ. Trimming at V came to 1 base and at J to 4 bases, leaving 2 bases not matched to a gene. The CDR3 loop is CASSLTSVYNEQFF. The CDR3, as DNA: TGCGCCAGCAGCTTGACTAGCGTATACAATGAGCAGTTCTTC.